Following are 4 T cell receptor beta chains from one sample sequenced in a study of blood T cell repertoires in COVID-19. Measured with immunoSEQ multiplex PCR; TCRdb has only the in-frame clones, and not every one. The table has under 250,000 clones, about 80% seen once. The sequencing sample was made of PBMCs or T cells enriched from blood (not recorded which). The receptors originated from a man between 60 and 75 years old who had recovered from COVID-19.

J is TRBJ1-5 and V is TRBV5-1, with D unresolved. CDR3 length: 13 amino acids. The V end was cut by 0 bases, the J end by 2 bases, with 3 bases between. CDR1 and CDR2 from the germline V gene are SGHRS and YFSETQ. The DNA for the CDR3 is TGCGCCAGCAGCTTGGCGGGCAATCAGCCCCAGCATTTT. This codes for CASSLAGNQPQHF.

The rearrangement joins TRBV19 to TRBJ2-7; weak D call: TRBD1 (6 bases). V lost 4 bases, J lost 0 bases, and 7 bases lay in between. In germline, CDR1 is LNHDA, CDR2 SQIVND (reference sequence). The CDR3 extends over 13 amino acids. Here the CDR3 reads CASSKQGSYEQYF. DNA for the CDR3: TGTGCCAGTAGTAAACAGGGCTCCTACGAGCAGTACTTC. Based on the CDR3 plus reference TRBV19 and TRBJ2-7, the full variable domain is DGGITQSPKYLFRKEGQNVTLSCEQNLNHDAMYWYRQDPGQGLRLIYYSQIVNDFQKGDIAEGYSVSREKKESFPLTVTSAQKNPTAFYLCASSKQGSYEQYFGPGTRLTVT.

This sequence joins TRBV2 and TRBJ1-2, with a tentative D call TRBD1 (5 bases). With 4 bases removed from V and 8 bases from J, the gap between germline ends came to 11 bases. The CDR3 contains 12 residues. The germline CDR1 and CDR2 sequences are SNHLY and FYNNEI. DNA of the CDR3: TGTGCCAGCAGTGGGGACTACTCCGGCTACACCTTC. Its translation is CASSGDYSGYTF.

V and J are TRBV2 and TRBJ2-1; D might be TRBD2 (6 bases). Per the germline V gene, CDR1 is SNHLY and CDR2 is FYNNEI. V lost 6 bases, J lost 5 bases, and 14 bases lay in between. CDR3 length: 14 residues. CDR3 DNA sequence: TGTGCCAGCAGCCCGCGGCCGGGGGACAATGAGCAGTTCTTC. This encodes CASSPRPGDNEQFF.